The sequence of this T cell receptor (beta chain) was determined in a study of OX40 agonist ivuxolimab in advanced cancers. The protocol was immunoSEQ multiplex PCR, while the TCRdb copy is restricted to in-frame clones and leaves out a portion. The table lists around 65,000 clones, roughly nine tenths of them singletons, with about 19% in the top ten. The V end lost 3 bases, the J end lost 1 base, and 10 bases lay between the germline ends. The CDR3 covers 15 residues. Germline values: CDR1 SGDLS, CDR2 YYNGEE. The TCR sequence derives from an adult with an advanced solid tumor such as melanoma, head and neck, liver or kidney cancer. The source material was CD4+ or CD8+ T cells sorted from blood, sampled in a trial of the OX40 agonist ivuxolimab. The gene calls are TRBV9 and TRBJ2-2; D not certain. CDR3 protein: CASSGAMENTGELFF. CDR3 coding DNA: TGTGCCAGCAGCGGGGCTATGGAGAACACCGGGGAGCTGTTTTTT.